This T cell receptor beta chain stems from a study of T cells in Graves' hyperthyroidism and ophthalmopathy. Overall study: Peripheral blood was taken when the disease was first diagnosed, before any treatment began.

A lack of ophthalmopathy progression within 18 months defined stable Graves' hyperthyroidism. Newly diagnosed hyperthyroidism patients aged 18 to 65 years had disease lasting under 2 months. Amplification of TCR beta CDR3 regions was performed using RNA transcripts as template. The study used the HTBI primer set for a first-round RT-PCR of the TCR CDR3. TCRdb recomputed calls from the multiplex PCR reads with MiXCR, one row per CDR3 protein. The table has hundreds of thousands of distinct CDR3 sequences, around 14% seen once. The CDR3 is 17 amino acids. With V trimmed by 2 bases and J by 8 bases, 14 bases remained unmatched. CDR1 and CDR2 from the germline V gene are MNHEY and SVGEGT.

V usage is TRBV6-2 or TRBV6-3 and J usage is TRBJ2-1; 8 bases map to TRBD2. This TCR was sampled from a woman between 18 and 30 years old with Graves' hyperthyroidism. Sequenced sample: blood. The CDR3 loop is CASSYDPGSGSPHEQFF. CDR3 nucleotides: TGTGCCAGCAGTTACGACCCTGGGAGCGGGAGCCCCCATGAGCAGTTCTTC.